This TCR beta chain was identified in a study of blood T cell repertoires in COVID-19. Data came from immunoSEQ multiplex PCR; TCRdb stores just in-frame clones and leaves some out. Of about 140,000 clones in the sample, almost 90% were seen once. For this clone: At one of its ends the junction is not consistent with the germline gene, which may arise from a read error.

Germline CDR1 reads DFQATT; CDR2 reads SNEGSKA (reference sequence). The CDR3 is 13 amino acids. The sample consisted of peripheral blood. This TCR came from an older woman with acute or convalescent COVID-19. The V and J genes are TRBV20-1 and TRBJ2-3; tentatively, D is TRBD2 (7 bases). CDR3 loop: CSASPGGTDTQYF. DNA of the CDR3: TGCAGTGCTAGTCCGGGGGGCACCGATACGCAGTATTTT.